Described below is a single T cell receptor beta chain sequence and its context. The source of the sample is a study of shared clonotypes between healthy human individuals. TCRdb keeps only in-frame clones here, not all; method: immunoSEQ multiplex PCR. The profile shows over a million clones, approximately 78% of them singletons. The ends were cut back, 4 bases at V and 5 bases at J, with 13 bases in the middle. Germline loops: CDR1 LNHNV, CDR2 YYDKDF (reference sequence). This CDR3 is 14 amino acids long. The chain carries TRBV15 and TRBJ2-3, with D perhaps TRBD2 (6 bases). Specimen: memory CD4+ T cells from PBMCs. Subset of the sample: CD45RA-negative fraction. The sequence was obtained from a man aged 18 to 29 in good health. Some clones in this sample may be carry-over from other donors' samples. The CDR3 nucleotides read TGTGCCACCAGCATAGAGGGCGGGATAGATACGCAGTATTTT. As protein: CATSIEGGIDTQYF.